This paragraph reports one T cell receptor beta chain. This CDR3 is also generated by other DNA sequences in the sample. With 60 Vbeta and 13 Jbeta primers, the PCR was carried out. This table comes from immunoSEQ multiplex PCR, and its TCRdb copy is limited to in-frame clones, with some not included. The top ten clones hold around 3.2% of a sample with more than 95,000 clones, 65% to 80% of them seen once. V gave up 2 bases and J gave up 4 bases, with 7 bases separating them. The germline gives CDR1 SGDLS, CDR2 YYNGEE. The CDR3 runs to 13 residues. This sample is part of a study of cytomegalovirus exposure and HLA in healthy donors.

Material: PBMCs. The chain carries TRBV9 and TRBJ2-1; D gene unclear. The sequence was collected from a female donor in good health and CMV-seropositive. CDR3 protein: CASSVDSYNEQFF. The CDR3 DNA follows: TGTGCCAGCAGCGTCGACTCTTACAATGAGCAGTTCTTC.